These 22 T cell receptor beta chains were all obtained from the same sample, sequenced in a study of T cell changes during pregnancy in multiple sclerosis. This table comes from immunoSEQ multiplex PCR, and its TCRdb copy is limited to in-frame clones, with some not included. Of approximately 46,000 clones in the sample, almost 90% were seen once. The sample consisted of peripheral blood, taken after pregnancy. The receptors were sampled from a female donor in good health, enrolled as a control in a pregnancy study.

The DNA for the CDR3 is TGTGCCAGCAGCTCAGGACAGGGAGCAACTAATGAAAAACTGTTTTTT. Translation: CASSSGQGATNEKLFF. This chain links TRBV7-9 with TRBJ1-4, with TRBD1 matching 8 bases. V shed 4 bases and J 0 bases; nucleotides not matched to a gene: 4. CDR1 SEHNR and CDR2 FQNEAQ come from the germline V gene (reference sequence). The CDR3 contains 16 residues.

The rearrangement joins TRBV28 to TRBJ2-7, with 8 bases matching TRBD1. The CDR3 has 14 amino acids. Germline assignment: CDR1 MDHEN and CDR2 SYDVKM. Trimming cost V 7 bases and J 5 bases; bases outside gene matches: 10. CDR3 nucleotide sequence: TGTGCCAGCATTCGGGCAGGGGGCATCAACGAGCAGTACTTC. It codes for CASIRAGGINEQYF.

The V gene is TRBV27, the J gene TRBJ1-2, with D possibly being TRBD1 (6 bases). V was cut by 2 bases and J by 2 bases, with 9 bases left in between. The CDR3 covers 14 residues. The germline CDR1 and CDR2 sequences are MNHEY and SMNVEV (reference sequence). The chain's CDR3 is CASSLTGTNYGYTF. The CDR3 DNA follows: TGTGCCAGCAGTTTAACCGGGACAAACTATGGCTACACCTTC.

The CDR3 DNA follows: TGCGCCAGCAGCCCTGGACTAGCGTCCTACAATGAGCAGTTCTTC. Its protein product is CASSPGLASYNEQFF. The chain carries TRBV10-1 and TRBJ2-1; 9 positions agree with TRBD2. This CDR3 is built from 15 residues. Germline loops: CDR1 WNHNN, CDR2 SYGVQD (reference sequence). V trimming: 6 bases; J trimming: 1 base; junction bases outside the gene matches: 4.

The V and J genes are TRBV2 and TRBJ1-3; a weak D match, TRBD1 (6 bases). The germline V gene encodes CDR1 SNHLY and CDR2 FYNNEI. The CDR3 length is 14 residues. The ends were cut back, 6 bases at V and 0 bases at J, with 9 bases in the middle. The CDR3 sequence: CASSLDSSGNTIYF. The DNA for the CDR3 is TGTGCCAGCAGCCTGGACAGCTCTGGAAACACCATATATTTT.

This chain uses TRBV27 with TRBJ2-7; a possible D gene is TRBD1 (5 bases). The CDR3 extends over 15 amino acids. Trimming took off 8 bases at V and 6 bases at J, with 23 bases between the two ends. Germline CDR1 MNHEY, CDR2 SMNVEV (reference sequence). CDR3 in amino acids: CASEPRQQFQGEQYF. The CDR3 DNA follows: TGTGCCAGCGAGCCGAGACAGCAGTTCCAGGGCGAGCAGTACTTC.

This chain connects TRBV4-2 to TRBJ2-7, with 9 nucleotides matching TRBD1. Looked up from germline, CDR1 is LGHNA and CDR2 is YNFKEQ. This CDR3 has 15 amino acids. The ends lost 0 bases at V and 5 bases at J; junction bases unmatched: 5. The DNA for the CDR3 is TGTGCCAGCAGCCAAGAGGGGACAGGGCTACACGAGCAGTACTTC. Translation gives CASSQEGTGLHEQYF.

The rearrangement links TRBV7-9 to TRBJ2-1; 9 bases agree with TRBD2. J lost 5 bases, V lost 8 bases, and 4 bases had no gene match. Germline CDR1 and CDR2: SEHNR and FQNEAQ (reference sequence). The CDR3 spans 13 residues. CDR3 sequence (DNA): TGTGCCAGCCGACTAGCGGTCAACAATGAGCAGTTCTTC. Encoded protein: CASRLAVNNEQFF.

This CDR3 is CASRGGGYGYTF. The DNA for the CDR3 is TGTGCCAGCAGAGGGGGGGGATATGGCTACACCTTC. V usage is TRBV6-6 and J usage is TRBJ1-2; maybe TRBD1 (6 bases). The CDR3 loop spans 12 amino acids. The ends were cut back, 6 bases at V and 5 bases at J, with 10 bases in the middle. Germline loops: CDR1 MNHNY, CDR2 SVGAGI (reference sequence).

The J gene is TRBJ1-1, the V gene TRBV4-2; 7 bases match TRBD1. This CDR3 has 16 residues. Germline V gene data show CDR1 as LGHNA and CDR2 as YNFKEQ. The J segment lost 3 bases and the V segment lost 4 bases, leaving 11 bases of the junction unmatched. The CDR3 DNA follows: TGTGCCAGCAGCCCGGACAAGGGGGCTGGGGACACTGAAGCTTTCTTT. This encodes CASSPDKGAGDTEAFF.

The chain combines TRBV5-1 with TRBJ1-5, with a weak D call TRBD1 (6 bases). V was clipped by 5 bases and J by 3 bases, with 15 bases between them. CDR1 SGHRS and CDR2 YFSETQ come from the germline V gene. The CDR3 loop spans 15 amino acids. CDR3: CASSITAGVNQPQHF. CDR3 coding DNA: TGCGCCAGCAGTATTACAGCAGGGGTCAATCAGCCCCAGCATTTT. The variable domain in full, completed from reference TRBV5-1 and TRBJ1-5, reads KAGVTQTPRYLIKTRGQQVTLSCSPISGHRSVSWYQQTPGQGLQFLFEYFSETQRNKGNFPGRFSGRQFSNSRSEMNVSTLELGDSALYLCASSITAGVNQPQHFGDGTRLSIL.

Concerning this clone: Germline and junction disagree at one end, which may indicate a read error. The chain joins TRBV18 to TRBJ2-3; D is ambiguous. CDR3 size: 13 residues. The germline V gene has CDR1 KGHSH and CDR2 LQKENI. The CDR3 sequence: CASSPQRTDTQYF. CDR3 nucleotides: TGTGCCAGCTCCCCACAGAGGACAGATACGCAGTATTTT.

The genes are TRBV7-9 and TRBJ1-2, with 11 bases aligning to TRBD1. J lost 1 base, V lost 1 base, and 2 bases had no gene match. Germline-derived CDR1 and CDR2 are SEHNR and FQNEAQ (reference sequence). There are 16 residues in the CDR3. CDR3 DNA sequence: TGTGCCAGCAGCTTAGGGACAGGGGGCCTTAACTATGGCTACACCTTC. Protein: CASSLGTGGLNYGYTF.

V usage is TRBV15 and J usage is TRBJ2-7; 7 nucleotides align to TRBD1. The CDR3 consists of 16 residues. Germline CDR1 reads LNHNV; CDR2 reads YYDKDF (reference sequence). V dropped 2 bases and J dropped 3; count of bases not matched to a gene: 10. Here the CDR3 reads CATSRLRDRFGYEQYF. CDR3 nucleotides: TGTGCCACCAGCAGACTCCGGGACAGATTCGGCTACGAGCAGTACTTC.

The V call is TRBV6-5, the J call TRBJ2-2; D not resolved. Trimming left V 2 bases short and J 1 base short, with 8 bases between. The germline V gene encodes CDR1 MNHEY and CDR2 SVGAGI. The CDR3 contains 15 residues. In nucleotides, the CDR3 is TGTGCCAGCAGTTACGGCTCCCTGAACACCGGGGAGCTGTTTTTT. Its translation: CASSYGSLNTGELFF.

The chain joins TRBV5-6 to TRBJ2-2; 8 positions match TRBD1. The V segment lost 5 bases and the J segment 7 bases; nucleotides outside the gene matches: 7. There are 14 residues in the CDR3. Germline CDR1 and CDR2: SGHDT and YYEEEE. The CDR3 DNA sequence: TGTGCCAGCAGGCCGACAGGGGCTGTCGGGGAGCTGTTTTTT. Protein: CASRPTGAVGELFF.

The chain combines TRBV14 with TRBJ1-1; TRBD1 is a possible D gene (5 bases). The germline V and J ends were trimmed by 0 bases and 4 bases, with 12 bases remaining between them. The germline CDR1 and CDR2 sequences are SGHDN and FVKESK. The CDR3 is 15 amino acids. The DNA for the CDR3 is TGTGCCAGCAGCCAAGATTGGGGGGGTCGCACTGAAGCTTTCTTT. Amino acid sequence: CASSQDWGGRTEAFF.

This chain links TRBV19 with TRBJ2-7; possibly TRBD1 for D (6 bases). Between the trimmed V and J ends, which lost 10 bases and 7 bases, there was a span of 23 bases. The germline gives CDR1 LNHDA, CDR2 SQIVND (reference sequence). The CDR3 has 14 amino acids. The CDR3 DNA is TGTGCCACGACCCGGGACACGACCCGTCGGGAGCAGTACTTC. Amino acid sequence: CATTRDTTRREQYF.

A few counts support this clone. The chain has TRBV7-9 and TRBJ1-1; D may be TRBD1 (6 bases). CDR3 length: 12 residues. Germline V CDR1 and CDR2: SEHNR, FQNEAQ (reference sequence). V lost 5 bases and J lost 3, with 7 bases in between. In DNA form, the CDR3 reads TGTGCCAGCAGCCCAGGGGACACTGAAGCTTTCTTT. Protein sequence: CASSPGDTEAFF.

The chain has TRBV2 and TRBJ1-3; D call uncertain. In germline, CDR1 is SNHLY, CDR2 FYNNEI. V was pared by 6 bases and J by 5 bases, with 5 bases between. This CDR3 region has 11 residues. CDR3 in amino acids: CASRTRNTIYF. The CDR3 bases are TGTGCCAGCAGGACAAGAAACACCATATATTTT.

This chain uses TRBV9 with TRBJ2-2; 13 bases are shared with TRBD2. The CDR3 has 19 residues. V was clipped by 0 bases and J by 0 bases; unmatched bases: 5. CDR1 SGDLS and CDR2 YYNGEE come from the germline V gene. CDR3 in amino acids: CASSVGGLAGATNTGELFF. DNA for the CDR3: TGTGCCAGCAGCGTAGGTGGACTAGCGGGAGCCACGAACACCGGGGAGCTGTTTTTT. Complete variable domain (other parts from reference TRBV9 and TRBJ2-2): DSGVTQTPKHLITATGQRVTLRCSPRSGDLSVYWYQQSLDQGLQFLIQYYNGEERAKGNILERFSAQQFPDLHSELNLSSLELGDSALYFCASSVGGLAGATNTGELFFGEGSRLTVL.

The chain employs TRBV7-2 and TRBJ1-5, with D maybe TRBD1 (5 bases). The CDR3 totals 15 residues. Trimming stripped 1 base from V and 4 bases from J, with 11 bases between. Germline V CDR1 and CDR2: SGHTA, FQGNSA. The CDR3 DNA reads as TGTGCCAGCAGCTTAGGCAGGGCGTGGAATCAGCCCCAGCATTTT. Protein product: CASSLGRAWNQPQHF. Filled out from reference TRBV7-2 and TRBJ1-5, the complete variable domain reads GAGVSQSPSNKVTEKGKDVELRCDPISGHTALYWYRQSLGQGLEFLIYFQGNSAPDKSGLPSDRFSAERTGGSVSTLTIQRTQQEDSAVYLCASSLGRAWNQPQHFGDGTRLSIL.